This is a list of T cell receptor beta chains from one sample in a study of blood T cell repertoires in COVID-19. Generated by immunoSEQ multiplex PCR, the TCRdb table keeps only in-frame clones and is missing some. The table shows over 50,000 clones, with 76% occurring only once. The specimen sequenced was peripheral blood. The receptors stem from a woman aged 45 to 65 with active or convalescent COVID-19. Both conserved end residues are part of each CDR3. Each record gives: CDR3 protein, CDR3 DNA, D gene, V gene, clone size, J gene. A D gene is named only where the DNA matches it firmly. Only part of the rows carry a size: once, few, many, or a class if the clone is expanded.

CASSPLLRQGSKPQHF,TGTGCCAGCAGCCCCCTTTTGCGGCAGGGGTCAAAGCCCCAGCATTTT,.,TRBV27,.,TRBJ1-5
CAWSRGSSYEQYF,TGTGCCTGGAGTAGGGGGAGCTCCTACGAGCAGTACTTC,.,TRBV30,.,TRBJ2-7
CASSRRDREREKLFF,TGTGCCAGCAGCCGGAGGGACAGGGAACGGGAAAAACTGTTTTTT,TRBD1,TRBV6-5,.,TRBJ1-4
CASSLLQGYTEAFF,TGTGCCAGCAGCTTGTTACAGGGTTACACTGAAGCTTTCTTT,.,TRBV7-9,.,TRBJ1-1
CATSDLPGNEQYF,TGTGCCACCAGTGATTTGCCAGGGAACGAGCAGTACTTC,.,TRBV24-1,.,TRBJ2-7
CASSPPLERGSGETQYF,TGTGCCAGCAGCCCCCCCCTGGAGCGGGGGTCCGGGGAGACCCAGTACTTC,TRBD2,TRBV7-2,once,TRBJ2-5
CASSPTGAEETQYF,TGTGCCAGCAGCCCCACAGGGGCCGAAGAGACCCAGTACTTC,TRBD1,TRBV6-5,.,TRBJ2-5
CASSHVASGRAYEQYF,TGTGCCAGCAGCCATGTAGCTAGCGGGAGGGCCTACGAGCAGTACTTC,TRBD2,TRBV3-1/TRBV3-2,few,TRBJ2-7
CASSVGSSASYEQYF,TGTGCCAGCAGCGTAGGGAGTAGCGCCTCCTACGAGCAGTACTTC,.,TRBV9,once,TRBJ2-7
CASSPTAGQLTQYF,TGTGCCAGCAGTCCGACCGCCGGACAGCTGACCCAGTACTTC,.,TRBV6-6,.,TRBJ2-5
CASSLGGRATNEQFF,TGTGCCAGCAGCTTAGGCGGCAGGGCGACCAATGAGCAGTTCTTC,.,TRBV11-3,.,TRBJ2-1
CASSAQGNADTQYF,TGTGCCAGCAGCGCCCAGGGGAACGCAGATACGCAGTATTTT,.,TRBV9,.,TRBJ2-3
CAWLGQTYNEQFF,TGTGCCTGGCTAGGACAGACCTACAATGAGCAGTTCTTC,.,TRBV30,few,TRBJ2-1